This T cell receptor beta chain was retrieved from a study of regulatory T cells in long-lasting Graves disease. Time point indicated: newly diagnosed GD, antithyroid drugs for less than 3 months. From PBMCs, RNA was extracted and then used to make the TCR library. On this clonotype: What it binds is not known. A single base separates this from a much larger clone, so it may be a read error.

The authors built TCR beta libraries using iRepertoire HTBI primers and Arm-PCR of CDR3 regions. TCRdb analysed the multiplex PCR reads with MiXCR anew, one entry per CDR3 protein. The sample has 350,000 to 500,000 distinct CDR3 sequences; less than 15% are singletons. The CDR3 sequence is 18 residues long. CDR1 is SGHDT, CDR2 YYEEEE, per germline. Findings of the study overall: Persistent patients shared 2,500 to 3,000 public clonotypes among themselves. Newly diagnosed patients shared fewer, at about a thousand. Only peripheral blood was studied, not thyroid tissue.

This sample also belongs to another study, concerning T cells in Graves' hyperthyroidism and ophthalmopathy. From that paper: Each patient was aged 18 to 65 and had newly diagnosed hyperthyroidism of under 2 months' duration.

Sequencing was performed on peripheral blood mononuclear cells (PBMCs), taken at new diagnosis, from a patient treated with antithyroid drugs. This rearrangement joins TRBV5-6 to TRBJ2-3, with D perhaps matching TRBD1 (6 bases). This TCR was sampled from a woman aged 50 to 60 with Graves disease. CDR3 protein: CASSPPIGTQVSTDTQSF. In nucleotides, the CDR3 is TGTGCCAGCAGCCCGCCCATTGGGACACAAGTCAGCACAGATACGCAGTCTTTT. The full variable domain, in which reference TRBV5-6 and TRBJ2-3 provide the parts outside the CDR3, is DAGVTQSPTHLIKTRGQQVTLRCSPKSGHDTVSWYQQALGQGPQFIFQYYEEEERQRGNFPDRFSGHQFPNYSSELNVNALLLGDSALYLCASSPPIGTQVSTDTQSFGPGTRLTVL.